The 13 T cell receptor beta chains listed next were all sequenced from one sample in a study of blood T cell repertoires in COVID-19. Profiled with immunoSEQ multiplex PCR; TCRdb holds only in-frame clones, not every one. The table lists more than 35,000 clones, about 88% of them singletons, with roughly 32% in the top ten. Sequencing was done on a sample of peripheral blood. These receptors were collected from a man in his 70s with active COVID-19.

V usage is TRBV11-2 and J usage is TRBJ1-5; D is undetermined. The CDR3 has 13 residues. Germline CDR1 and CDR2: SGHAT and FQNNGV. The V and J ends lost 2 bases and 5 bases respectively, with 7 bases between them. In DNA form, the CDR3 reads TGTGCCAGCAGCTTATCGTGGCATCAGCCCCAGCATTTT. Protein product: CASSLSWHQPQHF.

This clone was detected only once. The chain joins TRBV28 to TRBJ2-2; D unclear. The CDR3 has 12 amino acids. CDR1 and CDR2 (germline): MDHEN, SYDVKM. The V end lost 3 bases, the J end lost 5 bases, and 4 bases lay between the germline ends. Here the CDR3 reads CASSFRTGELFF. CDR3 DNA: TGTGCCAGCAGTTTTCGTACCGGGGAGCTGTTTTTT.

The rearrangement uses TRBV29-1 and TRBJ2-2; possibly TRBD1 for D (6 bases). Germline V gene sequence: CDR1 SQVTM, CDR2 ANQGSEA. This CDR3 is 13 amino acids long. V was cut by 4 bases and J by 2 bases, with 8 bases left in between. CDR3 loop: CSVGGRNTGELFF. CDR3 nucleotide sequence: TGCAGCGTTGGGGGGCGTAACACCGGGGAGCTGTTTTTT.

V usage is TRBV18 and J usage is TRBJ2-5, with 11 bases fitting TRBD1. Trimming took 9 bases from V and 5 from J; bases not matched to a gene: 8. The CDR3 is made up of 14 amino acids. Looked up from germline, CDR1 is KGHSH and CDR2 is LQKENI. The CDR3, as DNA: TGTGCCAGTGTTGGGACAGGGGGACAGGAGACCCAGTACTTC. Amino acid sequence: CASVGTGGQETQYF. The full variable domain, rest sourced from reference TRBV18 and TRBJ2-5, is NAGVMQNPRHLVRRRGQEARLRCSPMKGHSHVYWYRQLPEEGLKFMVYLQKENIIDESGMPKERFSAEFPKEGPSILRIQQVVRGDSAAYFCASVGTGGQETQYFGPGTRLLVL.

DNA of the CDR3: TGTGCCAGCAGACCTACCGGGACAGTCTATGGCTACACCTTC. Its protein product is CASRPTGTVYGYTF. V gene TRBV6-5 combines with J gene TRBJ1-2; TRBD1 aligns across 7 bases. The CDR3 contains 14 residues. Germline loops: CDR1 MNHEY, CDR2 SVGAGI. V lost 6 bases to trimming and J lost 4 bases; unmatched junction nucleotides: 8.

This chain connects TRBV4-2 to TRBJ2-3; TRBD1 matches at 11 bases. The CDR3 totals 14 residues. The trim removed 8 bases at V and 3 bases at J, leaving 4 bases unmatched. The germline CDR1 and CDR2 sequences are LGHNA and YNFKEQ. CDR3 sequence (DNA): TGTGCCAGCGAGGACAGGGGGCTGACAGATACGCAGTATTTT. Translating it yields CASEDRGLTDTQYF.

The chain uses TRBV7-2 and TRBJ2-3; 8 nucleotides agree with TRBD2. The CDR3 loop spans 15 amino acids. CDR1 SGHTA and CDR2 FQGNSA come from the germline V gene. The V gene end was trimmed by 4 bases and the J gene end by 3 bases; junction bases not matched to a gene: 6. The CDR3 is CASSSGGPRTDTQYF. DNA of the CDR3: TGTGCCAGCAGCTCGGGAGGGCCAAGGACAGATACGCAGTATTTT.

This chain connects TRBV2 to TRBJ2-7, with no clear D. The V end was cut by 3 bases, the J end by 2 bases, with 11 bases between. The CDR3 has 14 amino acids. From germline, CDR1 is SNHLY and CDR2 FYNNEI. CDR3 sequence: CASSDWVATYEQYF. The DNA for the CDR3 is TGTGCCAGCAGTGATTGGGTAGCTACCTACGAGCAGTACTTC.

The V call is TRBV7-3, the J call TRBJ2-7, with D possibly being TRBD1 (5 bases). Trimming pared 5 bases from V and 1 base from J, leaving 27 bases between. This CDR3 comprises 19 residues. Germline CDR1 is SGHTA and CDR2 is FQGTGA. This CDR3 is CASSLNVELSRVYSYEQYF. The DNA for the CDR3 is TGTGCCAGCAGCCTTAACGTAGAGTTGTCCAGGGTTTATTCCTACGAGCAGTACTTC. Combining the CDR3 with reference TRBV7-3 and TRBJ2-7 gives the whole variable domain GAGVSQTPSNKVTEKGKYVELRCDPISGHTALYWYRQSLGQGPEFLIYFQGTGAADDSGLPNDRFFAVRPEGSVSTLKIQRTERGDSAVYLCASSLNVELSRVYSYEQYFGPGTRLTVT.

The chain uses TRBV4-1 and TRBJ2-1, with D possibly TRBD2 on 6 matching bases. V lost 1 base and J lost 8, with 15 bases in between. Germline V gene sequence: CDR1 MGHRA, CDR2 YSYEKL. The CDR3 totals 15 residues. The CDR3 region is CASSQADAGTDEQFF. DNA for the CDR3: TGCGCCAGCAGCCAAGCCGACGCCGGGACTGATGAGCAGTTCTTC.

This clone was seen only a few times. The V gene is TRBV28, the J gene TRBJ2-7; D possibly corresponds to TRBD1 (6 bases). Deletions cut 7 bases from V and 4 bases from J, with 14 bases between. This CDR3 has 13 residues. CDR1 is MDHEN and CDR2 is SYDVKM in the germline V gene. The CDR3, as DNA: TGTGCCAGCACCCTCCAGGGGTGGTACGAGCAGTACTTC. It specifies CASTLQGWYEQYF.

In its sample, this clone was seen once. V is TRBV7-3 and J is TRBJ1-1; 8 bases map to TRBD1. V was pared by 5 bases and J by 4 bases, with 3 bases of the junction left unmatched. Germline V gene sequence: CDR1 SGHTA, CDR2 FQGTGA. The CDR3 spans 13 residues. As DNA, the CDR3 is TGTGCCAGCAGCCCGACAGGGGCCACTGAAGCTTTCTTT. This codes for CASSPTGATEAFF.

This clone was picked up one time. The J gene is TRBJ2-5, the V gene TRBV28; 9 nucleotides line up with TRBD1. V lost 5 bases, J lost 2 bases, and 6 bases stayed unmatched. The germline CDR1 and CDR2 sequences are MDHEN and SYDVKM. This CDR3 has 15 amino acids. CDR3 DNA: TGTGCCAGCAGTCCCTGGACAGGGGCACAAGAGACCCAGTACTTC. This gives the protein CASSPWTGAQETQYF.